The 21 T cell receptor beta chains in this list originate from one sample, sequenced in a study of breast tumors, draining lymph nodes, adjacent tissues. TCRdb re-analysed the multiplex PCR reads in MiXCR, keeping a single row per CDR3 protein. Here the sample spans about 21,000 distinct CDR3 sequences, roughly 40% being singletons. Sequencing was carried out using breast tumor tissue. The origin of the receptors is a female donor with breast cancer. Some clones in this sample may be carry-over from other donors' samples.

The chain combines TRBV6-1 with TRBJ1-4, with a tentative D call TRBD1 (6 bases). Looked up from germline, CDR1 is MNHNS and CDR2 is SASEGT. The CDR3 is 18 residues long. V lost 0 bases to trimming and J lost 0 bases, with 14 bases between them. CDR3 amino acids: CASSEAWQGFATNEKLFF. Written as DNA, the CDR3 is TGTGCCAGCAGTGAAGCGTGGCAGGGGTTTGCAACTAATGAAAAACTGTTTTTT.

This clonotype was counted at least ten times. The chain links TRBV29-1 to TRBJ2-7; D gene uncertain. CDR3 size: 11 residues. CDR1 is SQVTM and CDR2 is ANQGSEA in the germline V gene. The CDR3 nucleotides are TGCACCATACAGTATGGGAACGAGCAGTACTTC. Protein product: CTIQYGNEQYF.

This clonotype is medium-sized by share. The chain joins TRBV20-1 to TRBJ2-3, with 8 bases lining up with TRBD2. From germline, CDR1 is DFQATT and CDR2 SNEGSKA (reference sequence). This CDR3 has 15 amino acids. Losses at the gene ends were 1 base for V and 0 bases for J; bases not matched to a gene: 3. The CDR3, as DNA: TGCAGTGCTAGAGGGACTAGCCGTAGCACAGATACGCAGTATTTT. Its protein is CSARGTSRSTDTQYF.

This clonotype has ten or more counts. The chain combines TRBV2 with TRBJ1-3; no clear D gene. The CDR3 consists of 17 residues. The germline V and J ends were trimmed by 7 bases and 0 bases, with 19 bases remaining between them. The germline V gene encodes CDR1 SNHLY and CDR2 FYNNEI. This chain's CDR3 is CASNPRTGSTSGNTIYF. CDR3 coding DNA: TGTGCCAGCAACCCGCGAACGGGCTCCACCTCTGGAAACACCATATATTTT.

In this sample, this clonotype turned up many times. This chain links TRBV13 with TRBJ1-4, with 7 bases matching TRBD1. Trimming took 5 bases from V and 7 from J; bases not matched to a gene: 7. The CDR3 loop spans 14 amino acids. The V gene's germline CDR1 is PRHDT and CDR2 FYEKMQ (reference sequence). CDR3 residues: CASSRQGIGEKLFF. The CDR3, as DNA: TGTGCCAGCAGCCGACAGGGTATAGGTGAAAAACTGTTTTTT.

In its sample, this clonotype was seen many times. At one of its ends the junction is not consistent with the germline gene, which may arise from a read error. This chain uses TRBV7-9 with TRBJ1-2; 8 bases fit TRBD1. This CDR3 has 15 amino acids. Germline CDR1 SEHNR, CDR2 FQNEAQ (reference sequence). CDR3 amino acids: CASSLVLAGGSGYPF. CDR3 bases: TGTGCCAGCAGCTTAGTTCTGGCAGGGGGCTCTGGCTACCCCTTC.

The rearrangement joins TRBV20-1 to TRBJ2-7; the D gene is possibly TRBD1 (8 bases). This CDR3 region has 17 residues. From germline, CDR1 is DFQATT and CDR2 SNEGSKA (reference sequence). Trimming left V 1 base short and J 9 bases short, with 28 bases between. The chain's CDR3 is CSARGPLGTGGDSGQYF. Here the CDR3 DNA reads TGCAGTGCTAGAGGGCCCCTAGGAACAGGGGGGGATTCGGGGCAGTACTTC.

This clonotype has a handful of counts. The V gene is TRBV12-3 or TRBV12-4, the J gene TRBJ2-1; 9 bases map to TRBD2. Germline trimming cut 3 bases from V and 7 bases from J; bases unmatched to any gene: 4. This CDR3 has 14 amino acids. The CDR3 DNA reads TGTGCCAGCAGTTTCGCGGGAGGGGGGAATGAGCAGTTCTTC. Encoded protein: CASSFAGGGNEQFF.

This clonotype was picked up many times. A much more abundant neighbour one base away suggests this may be a read error. The chain employs TRBV5-1 and TRBJ2-5; 8 positions agree with TRBD2. The V gene's germline CDR1 is SGHRS and CDR2 YFSETQ. The trim removed 2 bases at V and 5 bases at J, leaving 8 bases unmatched. The CDR3 consists of 15 residues. In nucleotides, the CDR3 is TGCGCCAGCAGCTTAAGTACTAGCGGCAGCGAGACCCAGTACTTC. Translating gives CASSLSTSGSETQYF.

The table lists this clonotype with many counts. This chain connects TRBV20-1 to TRBJ2-2, with D unclear. V lost 3 bases to trimming and J lost 5 bases, with 10 bases between them. The germline CDR1 and CDR2 sequences are DFQATT and SNEGSKA (reference sequence). The CDR3 has 13 amino acids. In DNA, the CDR3 is TGCAGTGCTAGTATTGGGTTTACCGGGGAGCTGTTTTTT. This gives the protein CSASIGFTGELFF.

This clonotype has just a few counts. The gene calls are TRBV9 and TRBJ2-7; maybe TRBD1 (7 bases). The CDR3 has 15 residues. Trimming stripped 3 bases from V and 5 bases from J, with 18 bases between. Germline assignment: CDR1 SGDLS and CDR2 YYNGEE. The CDR3 is CASSAGRGGWNEQYF. The CDR3 DNA sequence: TGTGCCAGCAGCGCCGGGAGAGGGGGCTGGAACGAGCAGTACTTC.

At least ten counts were recorded for this clonotype. The V call is TRBV4-1, the J call TRBJ2-7; TRBD1 agrees at 7 bases. J was trimmed by 3 bases and V by 1 base; bases with no gene match: 15. The CDR3 covers 18 residues. CDR1 is MGHRA, CDR2 YSYEKL, per germline. CDR3 region: CASSQVGGPGAPNYEQYF. The CDR3 nucleotides are TGCGCCAGCAGCCAAGTAGGGGGCCCCGGGGCCCCTAACTACGAGCAGTACTTC.

The chain is built from TRBV6-6 and TRBJ1-1; the D gene is possibly TRBD1 (5 bases). Germline loops: CDR1 MNHNY, CDR2 SVGAGI (reference sequence). The CDR3 consists of 16 residues. V was pared by 1 base and J by 5 bases, with 17 bases between. Written as DNA, the CDR3 is TGTGCCAGCAGTTACTTTGGCGCAGGGTCGCGGACTGAAGCTTTCTTT. This sequence encodes CASSYFGAGSRTEAFF.

This clonotype came up a few times. It may be a read error: a sequence one base away is much more abundant. The V gene is TRBV9, the J gene TRBJ2-7, with 8 bases aligning to TRBD2. CDR3 size: 14 residues. Germline loops: CDR1 SGDLS, CDR2 YYNGEE. For the CDR3, the DNA is TGTGCCAGCAGCATCACCGGGACTAGGGGCGAGCAGTCCTTC. It is translated as CASSITGTRGEQSF.

There are a few counts of this clonotype. CDR3 region: CSAKDSRLPSYNEQFF. The CDR3 DNA is TGCAGTGCCAAGGACAGCCGCCTCCCCTCCTACAATGAGCAGTTCTTC. The V gene is TRBV20-1, the J gene TRBJ2-1; D is possibly TRBD1 (6 bases). The CDR3 totals 16 residues. Germline assignment: CDR1 DFQATT and CDR2 SNEGSKA (reference sequence). Trimming took off 6 bases at V and 0 bases at J, with 18 bases between the two ends.

This rearrangement joins TRBV10-2 to TRBJ1-3, with D uncertain. Looked up from germline, CDR1 is WSHSY and CDR2 is SAAADI. There are 15 residues in the CDR3. V was clipped by 2 bases and J by 0 bases, with 8 bases between them. The CDR3 reads CASSENSISGNTIYF. The CDR3 DNA follows: TGCGCCAGCAGTGAGAATTCGATCTCTGGAAACACCATATATTTT.

The chain employs TRBV29-1 and TRBJ2-1; D may be TRBD2 (6 bases). The germline V gene encodes CDR1 SQVTM and CDR2 ANQGSEA. V lost 3 bases and J 4 bases, leaving 10 bases between the germline ends. The CDR3 is 13 amino acids. The CDR3, as DNA: TGCAGCGTTGAGTTTGGGGGGTACAATGAGCAGTTCTTC. Translated, it gives CSVEFGGYNEQFF.

There are many counts of this clonotype. Since a much larger clone is just one base distant, this may be a read error. V usage is TRBV5-1 and J usage is TRBJ2-5; D is perhaps TRBD1 (6 bases). The CDR3 contains 15 residues. V was shortened by 4 bases and J by 5 bases, with 18 bases between the two germline ends. Per germline, CDR1 SGHRS and CDR2 YFSETQ. For the CDR3, the DNA is TGCGCCAGCAGCCCCGACGGACAGCTACACGAGACCCAGTACTTC. It specifies CASSPDGQLHETQYF. The complete variable domain, with remaining parts taken from reference TRBV5-1 and TRBJ2-5, reads KAGVTQTPRYLIKTRGQQVTLSCSPISGHRSVSWYQQTPGQGLQFLFEYFSETQRNKGNFPGRFSGRQFSNSRSEMNVSTLELGDSALYLCASSPDGQLHETQYFGPGTRLLVL.

This chain links TRBV10-1 with TRBJ1-2; no firm D call. V lost 3 bases to trimming and J lost 5 bases, with 7 bases between them. The V gene's germline CDR1 is WNHNN and CDR2 SYGVQD (reference sequence). The CDR3 totals 12 residues. The chain's CDR3 is CASSDGFYGYTF. The CDR3 nucleotides are TGCGCCAGCAGTGATGGGTTTTATGGCTACACCTTC.

This clonotype counts as medium-sized. This rearrangement joins TRBV24-1 to TRBJ2-5; possible D gene TRBD2, 6 bases. CDR1 and CDR2 from the germline V gene are KGHDR and SFDVKD. This CDR3 region has 15 residues. Deletions cut 1 base from V and 5 bases from J, with 13 bases between. As DNA, the CDR3 is TGTGCCACCAGTGATTTTGAGGAGGGCCGGGAGACCCAGTACTTC. Its translation: CATSDFEEGRETQYF.

J is TRBJ2-3 and V is TRBV6-1, with 12 bases fitting TRBD2. V was clipped by 5 bases and J by 5 bases; unmatched bases: 11. There are 17 residues in the CDR3. Germline V CDR1 and CDR2: MNHNS, SASEGT. Here the CDR3 reads CASSIWTSGISEDTQYF. Written as DNA, the CDR3 is TGTGCCAGCAGTATCTGGACTAGCGGGATATCCGAAGATACGCAGTATTTT.